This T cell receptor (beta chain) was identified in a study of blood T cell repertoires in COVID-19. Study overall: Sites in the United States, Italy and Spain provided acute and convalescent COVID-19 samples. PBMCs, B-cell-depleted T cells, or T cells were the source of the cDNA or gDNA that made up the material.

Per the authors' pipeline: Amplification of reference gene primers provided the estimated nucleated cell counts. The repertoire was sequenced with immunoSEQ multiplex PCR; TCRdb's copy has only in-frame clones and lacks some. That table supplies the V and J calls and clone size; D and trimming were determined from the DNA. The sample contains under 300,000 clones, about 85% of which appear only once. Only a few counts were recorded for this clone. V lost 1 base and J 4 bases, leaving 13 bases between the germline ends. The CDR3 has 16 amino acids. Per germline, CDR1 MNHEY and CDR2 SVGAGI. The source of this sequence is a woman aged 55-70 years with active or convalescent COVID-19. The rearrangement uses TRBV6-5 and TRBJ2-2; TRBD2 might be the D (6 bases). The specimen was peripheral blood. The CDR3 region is CASSYFSGRRTGELFF. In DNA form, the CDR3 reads TGTGCCAGCAGTTACTTTTCCGGGAGACGCACCGGGGAGCTGTTTTTT.